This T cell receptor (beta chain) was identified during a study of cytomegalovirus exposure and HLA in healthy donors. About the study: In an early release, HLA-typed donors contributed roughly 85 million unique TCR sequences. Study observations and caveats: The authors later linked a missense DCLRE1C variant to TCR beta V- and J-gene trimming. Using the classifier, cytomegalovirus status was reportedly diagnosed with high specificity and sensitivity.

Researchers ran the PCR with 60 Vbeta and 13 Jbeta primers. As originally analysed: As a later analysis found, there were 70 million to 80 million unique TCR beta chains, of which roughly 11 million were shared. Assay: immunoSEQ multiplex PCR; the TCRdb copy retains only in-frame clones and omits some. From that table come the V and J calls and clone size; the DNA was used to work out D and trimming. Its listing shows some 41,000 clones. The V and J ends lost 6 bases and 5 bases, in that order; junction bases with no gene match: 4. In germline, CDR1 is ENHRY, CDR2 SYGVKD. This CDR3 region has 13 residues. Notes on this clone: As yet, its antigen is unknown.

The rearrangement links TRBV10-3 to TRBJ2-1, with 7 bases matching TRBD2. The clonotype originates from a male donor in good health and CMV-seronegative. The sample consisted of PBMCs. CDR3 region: CAISYTSDNEQFF. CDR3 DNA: TGTGCCATCAGCTACACTAGCGACAATGAGCAGTTCTTC.